The clone carrying this TCR beta chain appeared a single time. The sample originates from a study of T cell changes during pregnancy in multiple sclerosis. The CDR3 spans 13 residues. Germline CDR1 and CDR2: LGHNA and YNFKEQ. Deletions cut 4 bases from V and 1 base from J, with 8 bases between. TCRdb keeps only in-frame clones here, not all; method: immunoSEQ multiplex PCR. The sample includes about 34,000 clones, about nine tenths of them seen just once. This chain links TRBV4-2 with TRBJ2-7; D might be TRBD1 (6 bases). The source of this sequence is a female donor with multiple sclerosis, enrolled in a pregnancy study. Sequenced here: CD8+ T cells from peripheral blood mononuclear cells, sampled in the second trimester of pregnancy. The CDR3 bases are TGTGCCAGCAGCCCCGGACAGTCCTACGAGCAGTACTTC. Translated, it gives CASSPGQSYEQYF.